The 3 T cell receptor beta chains below come from one sample, sequenced in a study of cytomegalovirus exposure and HLA in healthy donors. PCR amplification relied on 60 Vbeta primers (plus 13 Jbeta primers). TCRdb's table, derived via immunoSEQ multiplex PCR, lists solely in-frame clones and lacks some. The sample data list about 100,000 clones. The source material was PBMCs. These receptors came from a girl aged 5 to 17 in good health and CMV-seropositive.

The gene calls are TRBV7-8 and TRBJ2-5, with a tentative D call TRBD2 (7 bases). The CDR3 extends over 13 amino acids. Deletions cut 1 base from V and 7 bases from J, with 10 bases between. Germline V CDR1 and CDR2: SGHVS, FQNEAQ. CDR3 in DNA: TGTGCCAGCAGCTTAGACAGGGAGGGGACCCAGTACTTC. This sequence encodes CASSLDREGTQYF.

The chain employs TRBV7-2 and TRBJ2-3; TRBD2 agrees at 9 bases. Trimming removed 5 bases from V and 4 bases from J; junction bases left unmatched: 13. The CDR3 contains 17 residues. The V gene's germline CDR1 is SGHTA and CDR2 FQGNSA. The CDR3 bases are TGTGCCAGCAGCCCCGACGGGCGGGGGGGCTTCGCAGATACGCAGTATTTT. It is translated as CASSPDGRGGFADTQYF.

The V call is TRBV5-1, the J call TRBJ1-1, with D maybe TRBD1 (5 bases). V was shortened by 4 bases and J by 3 bases, with 13 bases between the two germline ends. This CDR3 is 14 amino acids long. From germline, CDR1 is SGHRS and CDR2 YFSETQ. CDR3 sequence: CASSREGVDTEAFF. The CDR3 nucleotides read TGCGCCAGCAGCAGAGAAGGGGTCGACACTGAAGCTTTCTTT.